This T cell receptor (beta chain) was sequenced in a study of human T cells and chemical hapten exposure. Study details: Weekly scalp doses of diphenylcyclopropenone were given to patients during the roughly 23-week study.

Time point reported: patch test 3, about 24 weeks after DPC sensitization. Treatment here: therapeutic diphenylcyclopropenone sensitization with weekly scalp DPC. Venepuncture was done earlier than the placement of each patch test. The CDR3 has 16 residues. V gave up 6 bases and J gave up 1 base, with 18 bases separating them. The study's library attached unique molecular identifiers to single cDNA molecules. TCRdb reprocessed the RACE reads via MiXCR and lists one record per CDR3 protein. Of 100,000 to 120,000 distinct CDR3 sequences detected, roughly a third appear once; the ten largest clones hold about 2.9%. This clonotype was seen a handful of times.

This sequence originates from a man aged 40-55 years with alopecia areata. Some clones in this sample may be carry-over from other donors' samples. The sequenced sample was whole blood, obtained in connection with sensitization to the hapten diphenylcyclopropenone (DPC). The V call is TRBV12-3 or TRBV12-4, the J call TRBJ2-5, with D perhaps TRBD1 (6 bases). This chain's CDR3 is CASSSKKGESQETQYF. DNA of the CDR3: TGTGCCAGCAGCTCCAAAAAGGGGGAATCCCAAGAGACCCAGTACTTC.